This T cell receptor (beta chain) was recorded in a study of T cell responses to AZD1222 COVID-19 vaccine. As for the study in general: Pooling was applied to second doses at about 4 or about 12 weeks. Points from the study as a whole: Receipt of two AZD1222 doses was followed by a rise in Spike-specific TCR breadth and depth. Repertoires were obtained only post-peak T cell response. At baseline, seropositivity was found in only 6 or 7 AZD1222 recipients.

Only in-frame clones appear in the TCRdb table, and some are missing; sequencing was by immunoSEQ multiplex PCR. The profile shows approximately 74,000 clones, about nine tenths of them singletons. Comments on this clone: Its antigen remains unknown.

The sample consisted of peripheral blood, taken on day 0 of AZD1222 vaccination. The TCR was taken from an adult in good health.

The CDR3 bases are TGTGCCAGTAGTATGGGTCAGGTTCAGCCCCAGCATTTT. As protein: CASSMGQVQPQHF. The rearrangement joins TRBV19 to TRBJ1-5, with no clear D. The V gene's germline CDR1 is LNHDA and CDR2 SQIVND (reference sequence). V lost 3 bases and J lost 6, with 9 bases in between. The CDR3 spans 13 residues.